Below are 15 T cell receptor beta chains sequenced from a single sample in a study of T cell responses to AZD1222 COVID-19 vaccine. Using immunoSEQ multiplex PCR, the repertoire was profiled, and TCRdb retains in-frame clones only, with some absent. The table includes about 190,000 clones, roughly 92% detected once. The sequencing used peripheral blood, collected 28 days after the second dose of the MenACWY control vaccine. These receptors all stem from an adult who received the MenACWY meningococcal vaccine as a control.

V gene TRBV18 combines with J gene TRBJ2-3, with a tentative D call TRBD2 (7 bases). There are 14 residues in the CDR3. The germline gives CDR1 KGHSH, CDR2 LQKENI. V gave up 3 bases and J gave up 5 bases, with 12 bases separating them. In nucleotides, the CDR3 is TGTGCCAGCTCACCGGGACTACAGGGAGATACGCAGTATTTT. It specifies CASSPGLQGDTQYF.

This clone turned up a few times. The V and J genes are TRBV7-8 and TRBJ1-2; D is perhaps TRBD1 (6 bases). V lost 3 bases and J lost 8, with 22 bases in between. The germline V gene has CDR1 SGHVS and CDR2 FQNEAQ. This CDR3 contains 16 residues. The CDR3 loop reads CASSFNRVSAPLGYTF. CDR3 bases: TGTGCCAGCAGCTTCAACAGGGTATCCGCGCCGCTGGGCTACACCTTC. Based on the CDR3 plus reference TRBV7-8 and TRBJ1-2, the full variable domain is GAGVSQSPRYKVAKRGQDVALRCDPISGHVSLFWYQQALGQGPEFLTYFQNEAQLDKSGLPSDRFFAERPEGSVSTLKIQRTQQEDSAVYLCASSFNRVSAPLGYTFGSGTRLTVV.

This clone was seen just once. This chain connects TRBV18 to TRBJ1-3; D gene unclear. There are 15 residues in the CDR3. Trimming removed 2 bases at V and 4 bases at J, with 12 bases between. Germline CDR1 and CDR2: KGHSH and LQKENI. As DNA, the CDR3 is TGTGCCAGCTCACCAACCGGGAGGGTCGGAAACACCATATATTTT. It specifies CASSPTGRVGNTIYF. The variable domain in full, completed from reference TRBV18 and TRBJ1-3, reads NAGVMQNPRHLVRRRGQEARLRCSPMKGHSHVYWYRQLPEEGLKFMVYLQKENIIDESGMPKERFSAEFPKEGPSILRIQQVVRGDSAAYFCASSPTGRVGNTIYFGEGSWLTVV.

V is TRBV27 and J is TRBJ1-4; 11 bases line up with TRBD1. Trimming at V came to 6 bases and at J to 10 bases, leaving 4 bases not matched to a gene. CDR1 is MNHEY, CDR2 SMNVEV, per germline (reference sequence). CDR3 length equals 13 residues. In DNA, the CDR3 is TGTGCCAGCAGGCCGGGACAGGGGGGAAAACTGTTTTTT. Translated: CASRPGQGGKLFF.

The chain recombines TRBV7-2 with TRBJ2-1, with a possible D match to TRBD2 (5 bases). Trimming cost V 5 bases and J 12 bases, with 17 bases left between them. Germline V gene lookup returns CDR1 SGHTA and CDR2 FQGNSA. This CDR3 is built from 13 residues. The CDR3 bases are TGTGCCAGCAGCCCACCGGTAGCGATGTGGCAGTTCTTC. Translated, it gives CASSPPVAMWQFF.

V usage is TRBV19 and J usage is TRBJ1-4; no clear D. CDR1 is LNHDA, CDR2 SQIVND, per germline (reference sequence). The CDR3 has 14 residues. V was pared by 2 bases and J by 4 bases, with 8 bases between. As DNA, the CDR3 is TGTGCCAGTAGTATACAGGTGAATAATGAAAAACTGTTTTTT. It translates to CASSIQVNNEKLFF.

This chain uses TRBV5-5 with TRBJ1-1; no definite D call. The CDR3 has 14 amino acids. Germline V lookup: CDR1 SGHKS, CDR2 YYEKEE (reference sequence). Trimming pared 2 bases from V and 6 bases from J, leaving 14 bases between. The CDR3 is CASSLPSSHSEAFF. The CDR3 DNA sequence: TGTGCCAGCAGCTTACCCTCCTCACACTCTGAAGCTTTCTTT.

V is TRBV30 and J is TRBJ1-2; tentative D call: TRBD1 (5 bases). Germline-derived CDR1 and CDR2 are GTSNPN and SVGIG (reference sequence). V lost 3 bases, J lost 4 bases, and 15 bases lay in between. There are 14 residues in the CDR3. The chain's CDR3 is CAWRPHRDSYGYTF. CDR3 sequence (DNA): TGTGCCTGGAGACCCCACCGGGACTCCTATGGCTACACCTTC.

This chain connects TRBV10-3 to TRBJ1-4; 12 bases align to TRBD1. Germline-derived CDR1 and CDR2 are ENHRY and SYGVKD. CDR3 length equals 15 residues. The trim removed 3 bases at V and 7 bases at J, leaving 3 bases unmatched. The CDR3 loop reads CAISERDRGLEKLFF. CDR3 in DNA: TGTGCCATCAGTGAAAGGGACAGGGGGCTTGAAAAACTGTTTTTT.

This sequence joins TRBV10-3 and TRBJ2-1; 11 bases fit TRBD2. The junction had 18 bases not matched to a gene; V was cut back by 10 bases and J by 7 bases. The CDR3 is made up of 17 amino acids. Germline V gives CDR1 ENHRY, CDR2 SYGVKD. CDR3 nucleotide sequence: TGTGCCAGCGAAGGCCTGACCGGGACTAGCGGAATAAATGAGCAGTTCTTC. Translating gives CASEGLTGTSGINEQFF.

The table lists this clone with a count of one. The genes are TRBV6-5 and TRBJ1-1, with TRBD1 identical over 8 bases. The CDR3 runs to 13 residues. J lost 4 bases, V lost 6 bases, and 4 bases had no gene match. Germline V gives CDR1 MNHEY, CDR2 SVGAGI. The CDR3 DNA reads TGTGCCAGCAGCCCAGGGGGCGGCACTGAAGCTTTCTTT. As protein: CASSPGGGTEAFF.

The chain combines TRBV2 with TRBJ2-1; 11 nucleotides agree with TRBD2. Per germline, CDR1 SNHLY and CDR2 FYNNEI. The CDR3 is 15 residues long. Trimming removed 6 bases from V and 9 bases from J; junction bases left unmatched: 10. The CDR3 region has the DNA TGTGCCAGCAGAACACTAGCGGGAGCGGGTGGTGAGCAGTTCTTC. Its translation is CASRTLAGAGGEQFF.

This sequence joins TRBV6-2 or TRBV6-3 and TRBJ2-7; TRBD2 matches at 9 bases. There are 15 residues in the CDR3. J was trimmed by 2 bases and V by 4 bases; bases with no gene match: 6. The germline V gene encodes CDR1 MNHEY and CDR2 SVGEGT. CDR3 sequence reads: CASSSLTSGAYEQYF. The CDR3, as DNA: TGTGCCAGCAGTTCGTTGACTAGCGGCGCCTACGAGCAGTACTTC.

The V gene is TRBV27, the J gene TRBJ1-6, with TRBD1 matching over 9 bases. This CDR3 is 14 amino acids long. With V trimmed by 5 bases and J by 7 bases, 3 bases remained unmatched. The germline gives CDR1 MNHEY, CDR2 SMNVEV (reference sequence). In DNA form, the CDR3 reads TGTGCCAGCAGTACACAGGGGGCCAATTCACCCCTCCACTTT. This encodes CASSTQGANSPLHF.

The genes are TRBV2 and TRBJ1-4; the D is unclear. Germline CDR1 and CDR2: SNHLY and FYNNEI. V lost 9 bases to trimming and J lost 8 bases, with 19 bases between them. The CDR3 is 14 residues long. CDR3 sequence: CASGRANLLEKLFF. CDR3 DNA: TGTGCCAGTGGGCGGGCGAACTTACTCGAAAAACTGTTTTTT.